One and the same sample provided the 12 T cell receptor beta chains below, sequenced in a study of shared clonotypes between healthy human individuals. Assay used: immunoSEQ multiplex PCR; TCRdb lists only in-frame clones, some missing. There are millions of clones in the sample; more than 90% occur only once, and roughly 0.15% lies in the top ten. The sequencing input was naive CD4+ T cells sorted from blood. The subset is: CD45RA+ positively selected. These receptor sequences come from a man aged 18 to 29 in good health.

The rearrangement joins TRBV5-4 to TRBJ2-1; D not resolved. The CDR3 contains 16 residues. Looked up from germline, CDR1 is SGHNT and CDR2 is YYREEE (reference sequence). The germline V and J ends were trimmed by 2 bases and 3 bases, with 15 bases remaining between them. The CDR3 spells CASSFGPTNIYNEQFF. CDR3 DNA: TGTGCCAGCAGCTTCGGTCCAACGAATATCTACAATGAGCAGTTCTTC.

This clone was observed once. The chain has TRBV5-1 and TRBJ1-2, with D possibly TRBD1 on 6 matching bases. Trimming took 4 bases from V and 4 from J, leaving 14 bases between them. The germline V gene has CDR1 SGHRS and CDR2 YFSETQ. CDR3 length: 14 residues. CDR3 region: CASSPGASGYGYTF. CDR3 sequence (DNA): TGCGCCAGCAGCCCGGGGGCCTCTGGCTATGGCTACACCTTC.

In this sample, this clone turned up once. The chain joins TRBV10-2 to TRBJ1-2, with D possibly matching TRBD1 (5 bases). Germline V gives CDR1 WSHSY, CDR2 SAAADI. This CDR3 contains 14 residues. With 4 bases removed from V and 0 bases from J, the gap between germline ends came to 9 bases. The CDR3 coding sequence is TGCGCCAGCAGTGGGGGACGGGCTAACTATGGCTACACCTTC. Amino acids: CASSGGRANYGYTF.

The CDR3 nucleotides are TGTGCCAGCAGCTTAGAGGGGACCTCAAGCAATCAGCCCCAGCATTTT. Protein product: CASSLEGTSSNQPQHF. This sequence joins TRBV7-2 and TRBJ1-5, with D perhaps matching TRBD1 (5 bases). The germline V gene encodes CDR1 SGHTA and CDR2 FQGNSA. CDR3 size: 16 residues. With 1 base removed from V and 1 base from J, the gap between germline ends came to 11 bases.

The gene calls are TRBV7-9 and TRBJ2-2; D possibly corresponds to TRBD1 (5 bases). This CDR3 is built from 15 residues. Germline CDR1 SEHNR, CDR2 FQNEAQ (reference sequence). V was shortened by 1 base and J by 1 base, with 7 bases between the two germline ends. The CDR3 sequence is CASSLDRQNTGELFF. In DNA form, the CDR3 reads TGTGCCAGCAGCTTAGACAGGCAGAACACCGGGGAGCTGTTTTTT.

This clone was counted a single time. The J gene is TRBJ2-2, the V gene TRBV28, with D perhaps TRBD1 or TRBD2 (5 bases each). Trimming removed 3 bases at V and 4 bases at J, with 12 bases between. The germline gives CDR1 MDHEN, CDR2 SYDVKM. This CDR3 is built from 15 residues. CDR3 protein: CASSFSRGLTGELFF. DNA for the CDR3: TGTGCCAGCAGTTTCTCGAGGGGCCTCACCGGGGAGCTGTTTTTT. The full variable domain, rest sourced from reference TRBV28 and TRBJ2-2, is DVKVTQSSRYLVKRTGEKVFLECVQDMDHENMFWYRQDPGLGLRLIYFSYDVKMKEKGDIPEGYSVSREKKERFSLILESASTNQTSMYLCASSFSRGLTGELFFGEGSRLTVL.

This chain connects TRBV11-2 to TRBJ1-1, with D perhaps TRBD1 (6 bases). V was cut by 1 base and J by 3 bases, with 9 bases left in between. Per germline, CDR1 SGHAT and CDR2 FQNNGV. This CDR3 spans 14 amino acids. CDR3 region: CASSLADSHTEAFF. DNA of the CDR3: TGTGCCAGCAGCTTAGCGGACAGCCACACTGAAGCTTTCTTT.

The chain recombines TRBV5-1 with TRBJ1-1; D might be TRBD1 (6 bases). V was trimmed by 0 bases and J by 4 bases, leaving 16 bases between them. CDR1 SGHRS and CDR2 YFSETQ come from the germline V gene. This CDR3 has 16 residues. In DNA form, the CDR3 reads TGCGCCAGCAGCTTGGCCTATAGGGGCAGGGGCACTGAAGCTTTCTTT. It is translated as CASSLAYRGRGTEAFF. Looking up the rest from reference TRBV5-1 and TRBJ1-1 gives the full variable domain: KAGVTQTPRYLIKTRGQQVTLSCSPISGHRSVSWYQQTPGQGLQFLFEYFSETQRNKGNFPGRFSGRQFSNSRSEMNVSTLELGDSALYLCASSLAYRGRGTEAFFGQGTRLTVV.

The J gene is TRBJ1-2, the V gene TRBV5-5; no definite D call. Germline V lookup: CDR1 SGHKS, CDR2 YYEKEE (reference sequence). The CDR3 runs to 11 residues. V dropped 1 base and J dropped 2 bases, with 0 bases sitting between them. In DNA, the CDR3 is TGTGCCAGCAGCTTGAACTATGGCTACACCTTC. Translating gives CASSLNYGYTF.

The chain carries TRBV6-6 and TRBJ2-7; 7 bases map to TRBD2. V shed 8 bases and J 2 bases; nucleotides not matched to a gene: 6. Germline lookup yields CDR1 MNHNY and CDR2 SVGAGI (reference sequence). The CDR3 totals 13 residues. The CDR3: CASQRGDTYEQYF. The CDR3 DNA is TGTGCCAGCCAGCGGGGCGACACCTACGAGCAGTACTTC.

The chain has TRBV28 and TRBJ2-4, with D hard to call. The length of the CDR3 is 15 residues. CDR1 MDHEN and CDR2 SYDVKM come from the germline V gene. V was shortened by 5 bases and J by 1 base, with 12 bases between the two germline ends. The CDR3 DNA is TGTGCCAGCAGTCCGGAGTCCAGGGCCAAAAACATTCAGTACTTC. Translation gives CASSPESRAKNIQYF.

The chain recombines TRBV10-3 with TRBJ1-3, with 7 bases that match TRBD1. Losses at the gene ends were 7 bases for V and 0 bases for J; bases not matched to a gene: 6. CDR3 length equals 15 residues. Germline CDR1 is ENHRY and CDR2 is SYGVKD. The CDR3 loop is CAINLDRASGNTIYF. The CDR3 DNA follows: TGTGCCATCAATCTCGACAGGGCCTCTGGAAACACCATATATTTT.